These 6 T cell receptor beta chains were all obtained from the same sample, sequenced in a study of relationships among human T cell subsets. From mRNA, alpha and beta CDR3 regions were amplified using semiquantitative ARM-PCR. Tagged nested gene-specific primers were used first, then communal superprimers amplified exponentially. Each CDR3 protein is one row after TCRdb ran MiXCR on the multiplex PCR reads. Of around 2,500 distinct CDR3 sequences in the sample, approximately 40% were seen once. Material: activated T cells sorted from blood. Subset defined: CD45RA-RO-CD69+ activated T cells. The receptors shown here come from a man aged 35 to 55 in good health.

The CDR3 here is CASSLVSGTAAYEQYF. The CDR3 region has the DNA TGTGCCAGCAGCTTAGTCTCGGGGACAGCTGCCTACGAGCAGTACTTC. V gene TRBV7-9 combines with J gene TRBJ2-7, with 7 bases lining up with TRBD1. V lost 1 base to trimming and J lost 2 bases; unmatched junction nucleotides: 8. Germline V CDR1 and CDR2: SEHNR, FQNEAQ (reference sequence). This CDR3 contains 16 residues.

The chain is built from TRBV4-1 and TRBJ2-1; no firm D call. The V end was cut by 1 base, the J end by 6 bases, with 7 bases between. Germline V gene data show CDR1 as MGHRA and CDR2 as YSYEKL. The CDR3 has 13 amino acids. Written as DNA, the CDR3 is TGCGCCAGCAGCCAAGTAATCGGCAATGAGCAGTTCTTC. Protein product: CASSQVIGNEQFF.

This clonotype showed up just a few times. The chain uses TRBV12-3 or TRBV12-4 and TRBJ2-5; D is unclear. V lost 5 bases and J 5 bases, leaving 12 bases between the germline ends. CDR3 length: 13 amino acids. The CDR3 DNA is TGTGCCAGCAGTCTCTCCTCGAGGGAGACCCAGTACTTC. As protein: CASSLSSRETQYF.

The chain employs TRBV6-4 and TRBJ2-3; 7 bases map to TRBD2. CDR1 and CDR2 from the germline V gene are MRHNA and SNTAGT. This CDR3 is built from 16 residues. V dropped 1 base and J dropped 0; count of bases not matched to a gene: 4. CDR3 sequence reads: CASSDFSSGSTDTQYF. The CDR3 region has the DNA TGTGCCAGCAGTGACTTTTCTAGCGGAAGCACAGATACGCAGTATTTT.

V is TRBV2 and J is TRBJ2-1; 14 positions match TRBD2. Unmatched junction bases numbered 4, after V lost 8 bases and J lost 7 bases. The CDR3 is 14 residues long. Per germline, CDR1 SNHLY and CDR2 FYNNEI. The CDR3 protein is CASGTSGSVNEQFF. CDR3 DNA sequence: TGTGCCAGCGGGACTAGCGGGAGTGTTAATGAGCAGTTCTTC. Complete variable domain (other parts from reference TRBV2 and TRBJ2-1): EPEVTQTPSHQVTQMGQEVILRCVPISNHLYFYWYRQILGQKVEFLVSFYNNEISEKSEIFDDQFSVERPDGSNFTLKIRSTKLEDSAMYFCASGTSGSVNEQFFGPGTRLTVL.

This clonotype has a single count. The chain couples TRBV27 to TRBJ2-3; D is undetermined. The CDR3 covers 13 residues. Trimming stripped 2 bases from V and 2 bases from J, with 5 bases between. Germline CDR1 is MNHEY and CDR2 is SMNVEV (reference sequence). CDR3 nucleotides: TGTGCCAGCAGTTTAGCGGTCACAGATACGCAGTATTTT. Protein sequence: CASSLAVTDTQYF.